The subject of this entry is one T cell receptor beta chain. Its antigen remains unidentified. This entry comes from a study of radiation and T cells in renal cell carcinoma. Overall study context: Nephrectomy followed 15 Gy stereotactic body radiation by 4 weeks. Study-level results: No pretreatment tumor biopsies were available for baseline clonotypes.

The V gene end was trimmed by 5 bases and the J gene end by 5 bases; junction bases not matched to a gene: 14. The CDR3 loop spans 17 amino acids. The germline CDR1 and CDR2 sequences are MDHEN and SYDVKM. As for time point: baseline pretreatment blood. Stated treatment: 15 Gy SBRT to primary tumor, nephrectomy 4 weeks later. Serial blood draws occurred at baseline and 2 and 4 weeks post-SBRT. Clear cell pathology was present in this patient's renal cell carcinoma. The repertoire was sequenced with immunoSEQ multiplex PCR; TCRdb's copy has only in-frame clones and lacks some. The repertoire holds some 100,000 clones, with under 90% as singletons.

This sequence joins TRBV28 and TRBJ2-1, with 8 bases lining up with TRBD1. The material was blood, obtained from a patient whose treatment included radiotherapy and nephrectomy. This sequence was found in a man aged 55-75 years with renal cell carcinoma. In DNA form, the CDR3 reads TGTGCCAGCAGTCCGCACCGACAGGGGTTGACGAACAATGAGCAGTTCTTC. Its translation is CASSPHRQGLTNNEQFF. The entire variable domain, with the rest obtained from reference TRBV28 and TRBJ2-1, is as follows: DVKVTQSSRYLVKRTGEKVFLECVQDMDHENMFWYRQDPGLGLRLIYFSYDVKMKEKGDIPEGYSVSREKKERFSLILESASTNQTSMYLCASSPHRQGLTNNEQFFGPGTRLTVL.